One sample yielded the 22 T cell receptor beta chains listed below, sequenced in a study of blood T cell repertoires in COVID-19. Produced via immunoSEQ multiplex PCR; TCRdb's table is partial and in-frame only. Among 110,000 to 150,000 clones, roughly 86% were seen once, and the ten largest hold over 9.5%. Sequences were obtained from peripheral blood. These receptors were obtained from a middle-aged man with active or convalescent COVID-19.

This chain uses TRBV6-5 with TRBJ1-4, with 9 bases that match TRBD1. The germline CDR1 and CDR2 sequences are MNHEY and SVGAGI. The CDR3 consists of 15 residues. Unmatched junction bases numbered 9, after V lost 5 bases and J lost 8 bases. Here the CDR3 DNA reads TGTGCCAGCAGTACACGGACAGGGGTGGGAGAAAAACTGTTTTTT. It yields the protein CASSTRTGVGEKLFF.

Concerning this clone: A read error may produce the germline difference seen at one junction end. The chain employs TRBV27 and TRBJ2-3; D is possibly TRBD2 (6 bases). The germline V gene has CDR1 MNHEY and CDR2 SMNVEV (reference sequence). The CDR3 consists of 14 residues. The CDR3 sequence is CASSPDGGTATQYF. CDR3 DNA sequence: TGTGCCAGCAGCCCTGACGGGGGAACAGCTACGCAGTATTTT.

With respect to this clone: A junction boundary mismatches the germline segment, possibly from a read error. This chain links TRBV29-1 with TRBJ2-5; no clear D gene. This CDR3 comprises 10 residues. Germline-derived CDR1 and CDR2 are SQVTM and ANQGSEA. This CDR3 reads CSVEDNPQYF. CDR3 in DNA: TGCAGCGTGGAAGACAATCCCCAGTACTTC.

Concerning this clone: A read error may explain this, as a much larger clone is one base away. The chain couples TRBV6-5 to TRBJ1-1; 7 positions agree with TRBD1. J was trimmed by 1 base and V by 5 bases; bases with no gene match: 1. This CDR3 region has 13 residues. Germline V gene sequence: CDR1 MNHEY, CDR2 SVGAGI. The CDR3, as DNA: TGTGCCAGCAGTAACAGGGGGAACACTGAAGCTTTCTTT. It specifies CASSNRGNTEAFF.

The genes are TRBV11-3 and TRBJ2-1; 13 bases are shared with TRBD2. The length of the CDR3 is 16 residues. The V gene end was trimmed by 4 bases and the J gene end by 4 bases; junction bases not matched to a gene: 4. Per germline, CDR1 SGHNT and CDR2 YENEEA. The CDR3 loop reads CASSSGLAGTYNEQFF. As DNA, the CDR3 is TGTGCCAGCAGCTCGGGACTAGCGGGGACTTACAATGAGCAGTTCTTC.

The chain links TRBV5-1 to TRBJ2-7, with 9 bases matching TRBD2. This CDR3 comprises 16 residues. V lost 6 bases and J lost 2; bases outside the gene matches: 12. CDR1 is SGHRS, CDR2 YFSETQ, per germline. The CDR3 loop is CASTLDPASGAYEQYF. CDR3 in DNA: TGCGCCAGCACCCTAGACCCGGCTAGCGGGGCCTACGAGCAGTACTTC. Drawing the rest from reference TRBV5-1 and TRBJ2-7, the complete variable domain is KAGVTQTPRYLIKTRGQQVTLSCSPISGHRSVSWYQQTPGQGLQFLFEYFSETQRNKGNFPGRFSGRQFSNSRSEMNVSTLELGDSALYLCASTLDPASGAYEQYFGPGTRLTVT.

The rearrangement links TRBV28 to TRBJ2-1, with TRBD2 matching 13 bases. This CDR3 is 14 amino acids long. J gave up 9 bases and V 7 bases, and 6 bases lay outside the gene matches. Germline CDR1 and CDR2: MDHEN and SYDVKM. CDR3 protein: CASTGTSGIGEQFF. In DNA form, the CDR3 reads TGTGCCAGCACTGGGACTAGCGGGATAGGTGAGCAGTTCTTC.

There are a few counts of this clone. The chain links TRBV5-8 to TRBJ1-4; TRBD1 might be the D (5 bases). Germline V gene sequence: CDR1 SGHTS, CDR2 YDEGEE. The CDR3 extends over 14 amino acids. Trimming shortened V by 4 bases and J by 10 bases, and 17 bases separated the two germline ends. CDR3 coding DNA: TGTGCCAGCAGCCCCGGGACTTCCGGCGGAAAACTGTTTTTT. This codes for CASSPGTSGGKLFF.

The chain joins TRBV7-9 to TRBJ1-6; D is ambiguous. Germline CDR1 and CDR2: SEHNR and FQNEAQ (reference sequence). V was trimmed by 5 bases and J by 11 bases, leaving 25 bases between them. CDR3 length: 17 residues. The CDR3 is CASSPPLRETARAPLHF. The CDR3 DNA follows: TGTGCCAGCAGCCCCCCCTTGAGGGAAACGGCACGGGCACCCCTCCACTTT.

This clone was found once. This sequence joins TRBV19 and TRBJ1-6, with D unclear. Trimming shortened V by 3 bases and J by 3 bases, and 6 bases separated the two germline ends. The CDR3 sequence is 14 residues long. Germline lookup yields CDR1 LNHDA and CDR2 SQIVND (reference sequence). Written as DNA, the CDR3 is TGTGCCAGTAGTATCGGGGTCTATAATTCACCCCTCCACTTT. It encodes CASSIGVYNSPLHF. Supplemented by reference TRBV19 and TRBJ1-6, the full variable domain reads DGGITQSPKYLFRKEGQNVTLSCEQNLNHDAMYWYRQDPGQGLRLIYYSQIVNDFQKGDIAEGYSVSREKKESFPLTVTSAQKNPTAFYLCASSIGVYNSPLHFGNGTRLTVT.

This clone was found a few times. V is TRBV28 and J is TRBJ2-7; 9 nucleotides match TRBD1. Trimming at V came to 9 bases and at J to 6 bases, leaving 6 bases not matched to a gene. Germline V gives CDR1 MDHEN, CDR2 SYDVKM. The CDR3 runs 12 residues. CDR3 loop: CASATGGAEQYF. The CDR3 nucleotides read TGTGCCAGTGCTACAGGGGGCGCCGAGCAGTACTTC.

This clone was detected once. This rearrangement joins TRBV28 to TRBJ2-1; D might be TRBD1 (6 bases). Germline CDR1 and CDR2: MDHEN and SYDVKM. The CDR3 has 15 amino acids. Trimming removed 6 bases at V and 7 bases at J, with 19 bases between. The CDR3 sequence: CASSREVGARNEQFF. The CDR3 DNA reads as TGTGCCAGCAGCCGCGAAGTGGGGGCAAGGAATGAGCAGTTCTTC.

The V call is TRBV5-1, the J call TRBJ2-1; 9 positions match TRBD2. The CDR3 totals 15 residues. With V trimmed by 4 bases and J by 7 bases, 9 bases remained unmatched. CDR1 and CDR2 from the germline V gene are SGHRS and YFSETQ. As DNA, the CDR3 is TGCGCCAGCAGCGAAAGCGGGAGGCTTTTAAATGAGCAGTTCTTC. This gives the protein CASSESGRLLNEQFF.

For the CDR3, the DNA is TGCGCCAGCAGCCGGCCTAGCGCTGAGCAGTTCTTC. It specifies CASSRPSAEQFF. The chain links TRBV4-1 to TRBJ2-1, with D possibly matching TRBD2 (6 bases). The CDR3 contains 12 residues. Per germline, CDR1 MGHRA and CDR2 YSYEKL. V lost 4 bases and J 9 bases, leaving 10 bases between the germline ends.

This sequence joins TRBV13 and TRBJ2-5, with 8 bases fitting TRBD2. Germline-derived CDR1 and CDR2 are PRHDT and FYEKMQ (reference sequence). The CDR3 is 15 residues long. The V and J ends lost 2 bases and 4 bases, in that order; junction bases with no gene match: 6. CDR3: CASSLRGGVGETQYF. The CDR3 bases are TGTGCCAGCAGCTTACGGGGGGGAGTAGGAGAGACCCAGTACTTC.

The gene calls are TRBV30 and TRBJ1-5; D is uncertain. The CDR3 covers 13 residues. V gave up 2 bases and J gave up 6 bases, with 11 bases separating them. Per the germline V gene, CDR1 is GTSNPN and CDR2 is SVGIG (reference sequence). CDR3 bases: TGTGCCTGGAGTTACGGGGTCGGTCAGCCCCAGCATTTT. Its protein is CAWSYGVGQPQHF.

The V and J genes are TRBV11-2 and TRBJ1-2; perhaps TRBD1 as D (5 bases). Trimming took off 4 bases at V and 7 bases at J, with 13 bases between the two ends. This CDR3 has 13 residues. CDR1 and CDR2 from the germline V gene are SGHAT and FQNNGV. The CDR3 loop reads CASSSWGGVGYTF. The CDR3 region has the DNA TGTGCCAGCAGCTCCTGGGGGGGAGTTGGCTACACCTTC.

This rearrangement joins TRBV28 to TRBJ2-7, with 14 bases matching TRBD2. Losses at the gene ends were 3 bases for V and 5 bases for J; bases not matched to a gene: 12. Germline CDR1 MDHEN, CDR2 SYDVKM. The CDR3 is made up of 18 amino acids. The CDR3 nucleotides are TGTGCCAGCAGTTTTGGGGGACTAGCGGGAGAGGTGGTCAACGAGCAGTACTTC. Its translation: CASSFGGLAGEVVNEQYF.

The chain links TRBV7-9 to TRBJ2-5; weak D call: TRBD2 (6 bases). Germline CDR1 SEHNR, CDR2 FQNEAQ (reference sequence). The length of the CDR3 is 13 residues. The V end was cut by 3 bases, the J end by 5 bases, with 10 bases between. In nucleotides, the CDR3 is TGTGCCAGCAGCTTCGGAGGGCCGGAGACCCAGTACTTC. It specifies CASSFGGPETQYF.

The chain combines TRBV7-9 with TRBJ2-5; TRBD2 aligns across 7 bases. Germline V gene data show CDR1 as SEHNR and CDR2 as FQNEAQ (reference sequence). Unmatched junction bases numbered 12, after V lost 5 bases and J lost 6 bases. The CDR3 spans 15 residues. This CDR3 reads CASSLLGRVGKTQYF. The CDR3 DNA is TGTGCCAGCAGCCTCTTGGGGAGGGTTGGTAAGACCCAGTACTTC. The variable domain in full, completed from reference TRBV7-9 and TRBJ2-5, reads DTGVSQNPRHKITKRGQNVTFRCDPISEHNRLYWYRQTLGQGPEFLTYFQNEAQLEKSRLLSDRFSAERPKGSFSTLEIQRTEQGDSAMYLCASSLLGRVGKTQYFGPGTRLLVL.

The chain couples TRBV7-2 to TRBJ2-3; possibly TRBD1 for D (5 bases). Trimming stripped 2 bases from V and 0 bases from J, with 15 bases between. Germline V gives CDR1 SGHTA, CDR2 FQGNSA. CDR3 size: 17 residues. The CDR3 sequence is CASSLRRQGTSTDTQYF. CDR3 DNA: TGTGCCAGCAGCTTAAGGCGCCAGGGAACTAGCACAGATACGCAGTATTTT.

Written as DNA, the CDR3 is TGCGCCAGCAGCTCTCTAGCGGGTAACTACGAGCAGTACTTC. As protein: CASSSLAGNYEQYF. This chain links TRBV5-1 with TRBJ2-7; 8 bases map to TRBD2. Germline assignment: CDR1 SGHRS and CDR2 YFSETQ. The CDR3 length is 14 residues. Trimming at V came to 3 bases and at J to 3 bases, leaving 5 bases not matched to a gene.